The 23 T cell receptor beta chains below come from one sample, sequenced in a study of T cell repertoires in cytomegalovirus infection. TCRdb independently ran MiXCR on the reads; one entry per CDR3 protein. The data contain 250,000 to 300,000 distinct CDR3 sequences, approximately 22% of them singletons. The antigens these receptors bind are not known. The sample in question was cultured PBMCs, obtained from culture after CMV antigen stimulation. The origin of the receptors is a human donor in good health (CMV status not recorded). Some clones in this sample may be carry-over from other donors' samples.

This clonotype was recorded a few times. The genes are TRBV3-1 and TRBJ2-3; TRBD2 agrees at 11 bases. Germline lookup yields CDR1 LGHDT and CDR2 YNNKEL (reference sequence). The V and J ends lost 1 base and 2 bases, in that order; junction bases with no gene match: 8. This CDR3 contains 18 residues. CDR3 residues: CASSQGILAGGTTDTQYF. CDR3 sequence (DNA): TGTGCCAGCAGCCAAGGAATCCTAGCGGGAGGTACCACAGATACGCAGTATTTT.

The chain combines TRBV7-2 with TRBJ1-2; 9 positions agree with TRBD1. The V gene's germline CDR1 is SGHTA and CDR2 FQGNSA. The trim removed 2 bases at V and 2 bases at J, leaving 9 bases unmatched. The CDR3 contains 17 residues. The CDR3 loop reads CASSLFRGGQGNYGYTF. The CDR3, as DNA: TGTGCCAGCAGCTTATTCCGGGGGGGACAGGGAAACTATGGCTACACCTTC.

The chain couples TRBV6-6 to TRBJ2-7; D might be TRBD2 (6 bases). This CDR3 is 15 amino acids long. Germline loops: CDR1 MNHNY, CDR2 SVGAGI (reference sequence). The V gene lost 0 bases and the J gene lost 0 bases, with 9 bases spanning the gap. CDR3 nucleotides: TGTGCCAGCAGTTACTCCGCCGGGAGCTCCTACGAGCAGTACTTC. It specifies CASSYSAGSSYEQYF.

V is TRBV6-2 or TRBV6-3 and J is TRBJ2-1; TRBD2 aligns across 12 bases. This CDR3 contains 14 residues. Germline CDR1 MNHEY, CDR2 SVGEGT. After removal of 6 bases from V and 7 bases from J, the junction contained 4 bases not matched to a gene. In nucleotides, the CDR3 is TGTGCCAGCAGATCGACTAGCGGGAGTAATGAGCAGTTCTTC. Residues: CASRSTSGSNEQFF.

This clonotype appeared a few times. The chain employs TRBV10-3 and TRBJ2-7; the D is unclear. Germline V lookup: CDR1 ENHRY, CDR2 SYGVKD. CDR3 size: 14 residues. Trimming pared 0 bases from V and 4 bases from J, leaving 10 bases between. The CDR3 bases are TGTGCCATCAGTGAGTCGGCAGGCTCTTACGAGCAGTACGTC. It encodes CAISESAGSYEQYV.

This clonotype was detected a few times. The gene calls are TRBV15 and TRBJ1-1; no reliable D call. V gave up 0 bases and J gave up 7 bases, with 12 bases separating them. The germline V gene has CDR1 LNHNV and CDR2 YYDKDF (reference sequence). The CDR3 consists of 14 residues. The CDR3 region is CATSRDLLADEAFF. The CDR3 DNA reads TGTGCCACCAGCAGAGATCTGTTGGCAGATGAAGCTTTCTTT.

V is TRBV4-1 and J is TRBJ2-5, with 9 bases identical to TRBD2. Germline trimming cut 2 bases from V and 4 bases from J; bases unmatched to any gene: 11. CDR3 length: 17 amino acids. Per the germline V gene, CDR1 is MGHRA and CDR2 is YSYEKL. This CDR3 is CASSQKVAGVERETQYF. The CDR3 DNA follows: TGCGCCAGCAGCCAAAAGGTAGCGGGAGTTGAGCGAGAGACCCAGTACTTC.

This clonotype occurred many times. The CDR3 DNA reads as TGTGCCAGCAGCTTAGTTGGCGCTTACGAGCAGTACTTC. The encoded protein is CASSLVGAYEQYF. V usage is TRBV7-4 and J usage is TRBJ2-7, with D unresolved. The CDR3 has 13 amino acids. Germline V gives CDR1 SGHVT, CDR2 SQSDAQ. Trimming took 1 base from V and 4 from J, leaving 8 bases between them.

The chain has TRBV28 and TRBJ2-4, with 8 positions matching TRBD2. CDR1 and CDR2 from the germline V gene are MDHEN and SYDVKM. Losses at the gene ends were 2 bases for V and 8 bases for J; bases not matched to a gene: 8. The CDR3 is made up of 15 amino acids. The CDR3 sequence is CASSLGGGRSHIQYF. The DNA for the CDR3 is TGTGCCAGCAGTTTAGGTGGCGGGAGGTCTCACATTCAGTACTTC.

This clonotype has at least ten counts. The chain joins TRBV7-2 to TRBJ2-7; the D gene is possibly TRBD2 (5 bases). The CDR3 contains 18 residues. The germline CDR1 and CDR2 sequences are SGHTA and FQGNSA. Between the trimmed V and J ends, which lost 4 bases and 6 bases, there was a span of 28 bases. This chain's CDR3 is CASSSRSFLPPLAIEQYV. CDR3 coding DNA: TGTGCCAGCAGCTCAAGGTCCTTTCTCCCCCCTCTAGCAATCGAGCAGTACGTC.

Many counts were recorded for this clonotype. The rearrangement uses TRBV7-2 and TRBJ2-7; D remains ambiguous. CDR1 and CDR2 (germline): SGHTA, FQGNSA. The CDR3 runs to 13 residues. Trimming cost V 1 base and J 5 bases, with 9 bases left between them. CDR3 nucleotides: TGTGCCAGCAGCTTAGGGGTGGGTAACGAGCAGTACGTC. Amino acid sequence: CASSLGVGNEQYV.

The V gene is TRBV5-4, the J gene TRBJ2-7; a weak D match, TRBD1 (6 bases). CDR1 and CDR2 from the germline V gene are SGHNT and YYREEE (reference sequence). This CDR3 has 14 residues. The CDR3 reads CASSLAGQIGPRNV. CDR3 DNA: TGTGCCAGCAGCTTGGCCGGACAGATAGGGCCCAGGAACGTC.

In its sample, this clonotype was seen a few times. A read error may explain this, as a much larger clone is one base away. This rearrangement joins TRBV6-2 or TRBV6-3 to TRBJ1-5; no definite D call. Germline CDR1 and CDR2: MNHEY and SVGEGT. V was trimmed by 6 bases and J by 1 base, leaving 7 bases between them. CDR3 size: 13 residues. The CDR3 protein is CASSLKSNQPQHF. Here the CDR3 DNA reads TGTGCCAGCAGCTTAAAGAGCAATCAGCCCCAGCATTTT.

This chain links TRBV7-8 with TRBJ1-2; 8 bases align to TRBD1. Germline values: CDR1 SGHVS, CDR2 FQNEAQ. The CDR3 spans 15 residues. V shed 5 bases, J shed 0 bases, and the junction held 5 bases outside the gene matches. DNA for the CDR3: TGTGCCAGCAGCGGAGGACAGGGAGCTAACTATGGCTACACCTTC. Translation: CASSGGQGANYGYTF.

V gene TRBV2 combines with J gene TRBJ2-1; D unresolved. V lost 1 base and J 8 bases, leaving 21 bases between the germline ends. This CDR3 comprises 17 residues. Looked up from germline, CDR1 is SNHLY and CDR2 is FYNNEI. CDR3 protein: CASSEGRQVIRPDEQFF. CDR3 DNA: TGTGCCAGCAGTGAAGGGCGACAAGTAATCCGCCCGGATGAGCAGTTCTTC.

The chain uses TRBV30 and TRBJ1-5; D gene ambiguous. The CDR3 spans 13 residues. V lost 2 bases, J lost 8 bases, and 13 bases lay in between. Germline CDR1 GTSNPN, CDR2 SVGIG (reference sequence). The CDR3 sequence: CAWSRSDHKPQHF. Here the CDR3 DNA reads TGTGCCTGGAGTAGGAGCGACCACAAGCCCCAGCATTTT.

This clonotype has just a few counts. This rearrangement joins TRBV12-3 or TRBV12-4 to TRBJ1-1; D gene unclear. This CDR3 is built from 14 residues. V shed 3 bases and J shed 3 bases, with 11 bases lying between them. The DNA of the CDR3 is TGTGCCAGCAGTTTTAATTCAGGAGACACTGAAGCTTTCTTT. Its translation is CASSFNSGDTEAFF.

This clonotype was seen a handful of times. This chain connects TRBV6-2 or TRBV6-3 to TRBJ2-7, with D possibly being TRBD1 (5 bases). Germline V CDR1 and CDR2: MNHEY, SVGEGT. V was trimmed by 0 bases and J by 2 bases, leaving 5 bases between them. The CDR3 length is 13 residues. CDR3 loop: CASSYSDTYEQYV. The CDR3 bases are TGTGCCAGCAGTTACTCGGACACCTACGAGCAGTACGTC.

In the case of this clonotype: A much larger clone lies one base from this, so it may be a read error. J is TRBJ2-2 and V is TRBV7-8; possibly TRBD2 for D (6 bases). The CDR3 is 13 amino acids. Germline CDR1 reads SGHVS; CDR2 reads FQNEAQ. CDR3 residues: CASSPSYTGGLFF. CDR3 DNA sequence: TGTGCCAGCAGCCCAAGCTACACCGGGGGGCTGTTTTTT.

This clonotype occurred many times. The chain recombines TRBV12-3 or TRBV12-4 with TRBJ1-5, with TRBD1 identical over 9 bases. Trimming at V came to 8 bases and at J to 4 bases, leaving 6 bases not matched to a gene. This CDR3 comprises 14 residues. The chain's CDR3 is CASQEGTGNQPQHF. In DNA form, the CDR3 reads TGTGCCAGCCAAGAAGGGACAGGGAATCAGCCCCAGCATTTT.

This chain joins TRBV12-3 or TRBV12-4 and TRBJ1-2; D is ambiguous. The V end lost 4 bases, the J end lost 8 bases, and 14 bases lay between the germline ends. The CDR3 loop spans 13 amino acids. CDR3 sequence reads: CASSSLGLGGYTF. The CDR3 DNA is TGTGCCAGCAGTTCCCTAGGACTAGGAGGCTACACCTTC.

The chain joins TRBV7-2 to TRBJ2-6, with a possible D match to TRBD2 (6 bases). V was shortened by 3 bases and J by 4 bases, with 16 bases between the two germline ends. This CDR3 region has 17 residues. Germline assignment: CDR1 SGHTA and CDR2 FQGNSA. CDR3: CASSFQAAAGGANVLTF. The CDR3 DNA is TGTGCCAGCAGCTTCCAGGCTGCCGCGGGAGGGGCCAACGTCCTGACTTTC. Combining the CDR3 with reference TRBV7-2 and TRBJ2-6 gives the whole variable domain GAGVSQSPSNKVTEKGKDVELRCDPISGHTALYWYRQSLGQGLEFLIYFQGNSAPDKSGLPSDRFSAERTGGSVSTLTIQRTQQEDSAVYLCASSFQAAAGGANVLTFGAGSRLTVL.

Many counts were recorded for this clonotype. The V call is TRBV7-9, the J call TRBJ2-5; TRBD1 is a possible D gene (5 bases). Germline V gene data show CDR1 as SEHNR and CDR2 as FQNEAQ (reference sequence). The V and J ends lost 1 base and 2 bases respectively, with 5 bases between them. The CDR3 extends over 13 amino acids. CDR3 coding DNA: TGTGCCAGCAGCTTAGGACAGCAAGAGACCCAGTACTTC. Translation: CASSLGQQETQYF.